This TCR beta chain derives from a study of metastatic and nonmetastatic thyroid tumors. The wider study: Peripheral blood and tumor or nodule samples from malignant and benign thyroid patients were compared.

Germline V gene data show CDR1 as SEHNR and CDR2 as FQNEAQ (reference sequence). CDR3 length equals 14 residues. Trimming cost V 4 bases and J 1 base; bases outside gene matches: 2. Original data processing: Researchers built a distant-metastasis classifier for papillary thyroid cancer that drew on CDR3 differences across clinicopathological groups. TCRdb called clones again from the PCR reads with MiXCR. TCRdb's processing, not the authors' own work, is the source of the V and J calls. The table records tens of thousands of clones, about 17% of them present only once. Thyroid surgery took place with no prior treatment in any patient. This clone was observed many times.

The clonotype was recovered from a male donor with papillary thyroid cancer or a benign thyroid nodule (not recorded which). Some clones in this sample may be carry-over from other donors' samples. V and J are TRBV7-9 and TRBJ2-3; 7 bases agree with TRBD1. Input material: blood. The CDR3 spells CASSSGQGTDTQYF. For the CDR3, the DNA is TGTGCCAGCAGCTCCGGACAGGGCACAGATACGCAGTATTTT.